These 26 T cell receptor beta chains originate from one sample sequenced in a study of blood T cell repertoires in COVID-19. Sequencing was performed with immunoSEQ multiplex PCR; in TCRdb, only in-frame clones are kept and a portion is missing. The sample consists of tens of thousands of clones, approximately 85% of them appearing once. The sample taken for sequencing was peripheral blood. These receptors were taken from a man in his sixties with COVID-19, enrolled during active disease.

This clone was picked up one time. J is TRBJ1-1 and V is TRBV7-9, with TRBD1 identical over 7 bases. CDR3 size: 14 residues. CDR1 SEHNR and CDR2 FQNEAQ come from the germline V gene (reference sequence). V lost 4 bases to trimming and J lost 3 bases; unmatched junction nucleotides: 5. This CDR3 reads CASSSTGEDTEAFF. CDR3 bases: TGTGCCAGCAGCTCTACAGGGGAGGACACTGAAGCTTTCTTT.

The chain uses TRBV9 and TRBJ2-7, with D maybe TRBD2 (5 bases). Trimming removed 0 bases at V and 7 bases at J, with 17 bases between. The CDR3 is 15 residues long. Germline CDR1 SGDLS, CDR2 YYNGEE. CDR3 loop: CASSVGGPGAREQYF. CDR3 in DNA: TGTGCCAGCAGCGTAGGAGGGCCGGGTGCTCGTGAGCAGTACTTC.

V gene TRBV7-7 combines with J gene TRBJ2-2, with D unresolved. The germline CDR1 and CDR2 sequences are SSHAT and FNYEAQ (reference sequence). There are 16 residues in the CDR3. V was cut by 2 bases and J by 1 base, with 11 bases left in between. The CDR3 region is CASSLFPRQNTGELFF. CDR3 nucleotides: TGTGCCAGCAGCTTATTCCCCAGACAGAACACCGGGGAGCTGTTTTTT.

The J gene is TRBJ1-2, the V gene TRBV5-1; TRBD1 is a possible D gene (5 bases). V shed 2 bases and J shed 2 bases, with 10 bases lying between them. This CDR3 contains 14 residues. The germline gives CDR1 SGHRS, CDR2 YFSETQ. Here the CDR3 reads CASSLDSTNYGYTF. The CDR3 DNA reads TGCGCCAGCAGCTTAGACAGCACAAACTATGGCTACACCTTC. The variable domain in full, completed from reference TRBV5-1 and TRBJ1-2, reads KAGVTQTPRYLIKTRGQQVTLSCSPISGHRSVSWYQQTPGQGLQFLFEYFSETQRNKGNFPGRFSGRQFSNSRSEMNVSTLELGDSALYLCASSLDSTNYGYTFGSGTRLTVV.

The rearrangement links TRBV12-3 or TRBV12-4 to TRBJ1-1; D is ambiguous. The CDR3 covers 11 residues. Deletions cut 5 bases from V and 8 bases from J, with 9 bases between. CDR3 loop: CASSPGSEAFF. As DNA, the CDR3 is TGTGCCAGCAGTCCCGGGTCCGAAGCTTTCTTT.

This rearrangement joins TRBV5-1 to TRBJ2-7, with a tentative D call TRBD1 (6 bases). Trimming took off 4 bases at V and 3 bases at J, with 14 bases between the two ends. The CDR3 is made up of 14 amino acids. The germline V gene encodes CDR1 SGHRS and CDR2 YFSETQ. CDR3 sequence: CASSPPGQIYEQYF. In DNA form, the CDR3 reads TGCGCCAGCAGCCCTCCGGGACAAATCTACGAGCAGTACTTC.

The chain employs TRBV13 and TRBJ1-1; 7 bases are a match to TRBD1. Trimming cost V 5 bases and J 1 base; bases outside gene matches: 7. The CDR3 extends over 15 amino acids. CDR1 PRHDT and CDR2 FYEKMQ come from the germline V gene (reference sequence). This CDR3 is CASSAGGQKNTEAFF. CDR3 coding DNA: TGTGCCAGCAGCGCTGGGGGACAGAAGAACACTGAAGCTTTCTTT.

The chain combines TRBV11-2 with TRBJ2-7, with TRBD2 matching 15 bases. Trimming at V came to 5 bases and at J to 1 base, leaving 9 bases not matched to a gene. The CDR3 has 18 residues. Per the germline V gene, CDR1 is SGHAT and CDR2 is FQNNGV. The CDR3 sequence: CASSRLGTSGRRSYEQYF. CDR3 coding DNA: TGTGCCAGCAGCCGCCTGGGGACTAGCGGGAGGAGATCCTACGAGCAGTACTTC.

The chain joins TRBV3-1 (or the pseudogene TRBV3-2) to TRBJ2-3, with 7 nucleotides matching TRBD2. The CDR3 is 12 amino acids. Trimming removed 10 bases from V and 3 bases from J; junction bases left unmatched: 4. Germline assignment: CDR1 LGHDT and CDR2 YNNKEL (reference sequence). The CDR3: CATSGGTDTQYF. The CDR3 DNA reads as TGTGCCACATCCGGGGGGACAGATACGCAGTATTTT.

The V call is TRBV19, the J call TRBJ2-2, with 9 positions matching TRBD2. The germline gives CDR1 LNHDA, CDR2 SQIVND (reference sequence). After removal of 3 bases from V and 6 bases from J, the junction contained 5 bases not matched to a gene. The CDR3 runs 15 residues. The CDR3 coding sequence is TGTGCCAGTAGTATTAGCGGGAGAGGGGCCGGGGAGCTGTTTTTT. Protein product: CASSISGRGAGELFF.

This clone was seen just once. The V call is TRBV7-9, the J call TRBJ2-7; 8 bases match TRBD2. Germline values: CDR1 SEHNR, CDR2 FQNEAQ (reference sequence). This CDR3 spans 16 amino acids. J was trimmed by 5 bases and V by 5 bases; bases with no gene match: 14. CDR3 loop: CASSLEGVAGFNEQYF. The CDR3 bases are TGTGCCAGCAGCCTGGAAGGAGTAGCGGGATTCAACGAGCAGTACTTC.

This clone was recorded once. V usage is TRBV19 and J usage is TRBJ2-3; TRBD1 matches 10 bases. V gave up 3 bases and J gave up 3 bases; unmatched junction bases: 3. The CDR3 length is 15 residues. Germline CDR1 is LNHDA and CDR2 is SQIVND (reference sequence). The CDR3 nucleotides read TGTGCCAGTAGTATCGACAGGGGGCTAACAGATACGCAGTATTTT. It specifies CASSIDRGLTDTQYF.

The chain recombines TRBV25-1 with TRBJ2-5, with 14 bases matching TRBD2. This CDR3 is built from 16 residues. Trimming cost V 10 bases and J 3 bases; bases outside gene matches: 10. The germline V gene encodes CDR1 MGHDK and CDR2 SYGVNS. The CDR3 region is CATSPPGLAGEETQYF. The CDR3 bases are TGTGCCACCTCGCCGCCGGGACTAGCGGGAGAAGAGACCCAGTACTTC. Using reference TRBV25-1 and TRBJ2-5 for the parts outside the CDR3, the full variable domain is EADIYQTPRYLVIGTGKKITLECSQTMGHDKMYWYQQDPGMELHLIHYSYGVNSTEKGDLSSESTVSRIRTEHFPLTLESARPSHTSQYLCATSPPGLAGEETQYFGPGTRLLVL.

J is TRBJ2-7 and V is TRBV3-1 (or the pseudogene TRBV3-2), with a weak D call TRBD1 (5 bases). Trimming stripped 4 bases from V and 3 bases from J, with 13 bases between. The CDR3 consists of 14 residues. The germline V gene encodes CDR1 LGHDT and CDR2 YNNKEL (reference sequence). Here the CDR3 reads CASSPLGPLYEQYF. CDR3 bases: TGTGCCAGCAGCCCCTTGGGGCCACTCTACGAGCAGTACTTC.

The chain combines TRBV14 with TRBJ1-3; D may be TRBD1 (6 bases). Per germline, CDR1 SGHDN and CDR2 FVKESK. Trimming cost V 4 bases and J 4 bases, with 17 bases left between them. This CDR3 spans 16 amino acids. CDR3 coding DNA: TGTGCCAGCAGCCTTCTCCGGGGGGCGCGAGGAAACACCATATATTTT. Translated: CASSLLRGARGNTIYF. The whole variable domain, filled in from reference TRBV14 and TRBJ1-3, reads EAGVTQFPSHSVIEKGQTVTLRCDPISGHDNLYWYRRVMGKEIKFLLHFVKESKQDESGMPNNRFLAERTGGTYSTLKVQPAELEDSGVYFCASSLLRGARGNTIYFGEGSWLTVV.

The CDR3 is CASSRSGEQYF. In DNA, the CDR3 is TGTGCCAGCAGTCGCTCCGGCGAGCAGTACTTC. This chain connects TRBV27 to TRBJ2-7; D not certain. The CDR3 covers 11 residues. From germline, CDR1 is MNHEY and CDR2 SMNVEV (reference sequence). Trimming cost V 5 bases and J 6 bases, with 8 bases left between them.

The chain has TRBV6-2 or TRBV6-3 and TRBJ1-4, with 7 bases fitting TRBD1. The CDR3 covers 14 residues. Germline values: CDR1 MNHEY, CDR2 SVGEGT. V was pared by 2 bases and J by 8 bases, with 5 bases of the junction left unmatched. CDR3 DNA sequence: TGTGCCAGCAGTTACAACAGGGGAAGGGAAAAACTGTTTTTT. Protein sequence: CASSYNRGREKLFF.

J is TRBJ2-1 and V is TRBV6-1, with D possibly matching TRBD1 (6 bases). This CDR3 has 16 residues. V gave up 4 bases and J gave up 0 bases, with 13 bases separating them. Germline V gene data show CDR1 as MNHNS and CDR2 as SASEGT. CDR3 coding DNA: TGTGCCAGCAGTGGCCGACAGGCGGGCTCCTACAATGAGCAGTTCTTC. The encoded protein is CASSGRQAGSYNEQFF.

This chain joins TRBV4-2 and TRBJ2-3; D perhaps matches TRBD1 (5 bases). V shed 0 bases and J shed 5 bases, with 21 bases lying between them. This CDR3 has 18 amino acids. CDR1 is LGHNA, CDR2 YNFKEQ, per germline. DNA for the CDR3: TGTGCCAGCAGCCAAGATCTAACGTCCAGCGTTAGGGGAGATACGCAGTATTTT. Protein: CASSQDLTSSVRGDTQYF.

This clone was observed a few times. V is TRBV27 and J is TRBJ1-5, with TRBD1 identical over 10 bases. This CDR3 has 18 amino acids. Trimming cost V 7 bases and J 0 bases; bases outside gene matches: 12. Germline loops: CDR1 MNHEY, CDR2 SMNVEV (reference sequence). The CDR3 coding sequence is TGTGCCAGCATCCCCGAGGGACAGGGGTACTATAGCAATCAGCCCCAGCATTTT. Translating gives CASIPEGQGYYSNQPQHF.

J is TRBJ2-5 and V is TRBV6-5; maybe TRBD1 (5 bases). This CDR3 contains 14 residues. The germline V gene encodes CDR1 MNHEY and CDR2 SVGAGI. V lost 5 bases, J lost 2 bases, and 12 bases lay in between. DNA for the CDR3: TGTGCCAGCAGTCTCGACAGATTACAAGAGACCCAGTACTTC. It specifies CASSLDRLQETQYF.

V usage is TRBV29-1 and J usage is TRBJ1-4, with no clear D. The CDR3 contains 13 residues. Germline CDR1 is SQVTM and CDR2 is ANQGSEA. V was pared by 4 bases and J by 3 bases, with 9 bases between. CDR3 in amino acids: CSVAARPNEKLFF. CDR3 sequence (DNA): TGCAGCGTTGCGGCGAGGCCTAATGAAAAACTGTTTTTT.

V usage is TRBV25-1 and J usage is TRBJ1-2; possible D gene TRBD1, 5 bases. The CDR3 has 15 residues. V dropped 3 bases and J dropped 2 bases, with 13 bases sitting between them. Looked up from germline, CDR1 is MGHDK and CDR2 is SYGVNS. In nucleotides, the CDR3 is TGTGCCAGCAGTGACCAGGGTATGGGGAACTATGGCTACACCTTC. Residues: CASSDQGMGNYGYTF.

The chain is built from TRBV5-1 and TRBJ2-7; TRBD2 matches at 10 bases. After removal of 7 bases from V and 3 bases from J, the junction contained 10 bases not matched to a gene. From germline, CDR1 is SGHRS and CDR2 YFSETQ. The CDR3 loop spans 15 amino acids. CDR3 in amino acids: CASRKTSGYLYEQYF. The CDR3 DNA follows: TGCGCCAGCCGCAAGACTAGCGGGTACCTCTACGAGCAGTACTTC.

This clone was counted a few times. J is TRBJ2-3 and V is TRBV4-2; TRBD2 aligns across 8 bases. CDR3 size: 17 residues. The J segment lost 0 bases and the V segment lost 0 bases, leaving 5 bases of the junction unmatched. CDR1 and CDR2 from the germline V gene are LGHNA and YNFKEQ. CDR3 nucleotide sequence: TGTGCCAGCAGCCAAGATTTCGCTAGCGGGAGCACAGATACGCAGTATTTT. This gives the protein CASSQDFASGSTDTQYF.

Only a few counts were recorded for this clone. This chain links TRBV4-1 with TRBJ1-1; 8 nucleotides match TRBD1. J lost 0 bases, V lost 3 bases, and 6 bases had no gene match. This CDR3 comprises 16 residues. Germline CDR1 reads MGHRA; CDR2 reads YSYEKL. This chain's CDR3 is CASSQARTGMNTEAFF. DNA of the CDR3: TGCGCCAGCAGCCAGGCCCGGACAGGGATGAACACTGAAGCTTTCTTT.